The 20 T cell receptor beta chains below come from one sample, sequenced in a study of blood T cell repertoires in COVID-19. Method: immunoSEQ multiplex PCR; TCRdb's copy keeps in-frame clones and lacks some. Among some 5,200 clones listed, roughly 88% were seen once. Sequenced material: peripheral blood. The source of these receptors is a woman over 75 with acute or convalescent COVID-19.

V is TRBV30 and J is TRBJ1-6; a possible D gene is TRBD1 (6 bases). Trimming stripped 1 base from V and 5 bases from J, with 12 bases between. The V gene's germline CDR1 is GTSNPN and CDR2 SVGIG (reference sequence). This CDR3 spans 15 amino acids. The CDR3 reads CAWSGMGQDNSPLHF. Written as DNA, the CDR3 is TGTGCCTGGAGTGGAATGGGACAAGATAATTCACCCCTCCACTTT.

The chain uses TRBV5-6 and TRBJ1-2, with 11 positions matching TRBD1. The germline CDR1 and CDR2 sequences are SGHDT and YYEEEE. The V segment lost 4 bases and the J segment 1 base; nucleotides outside the gene matches: 9. CDR3 length equals 17 residues. The CDR3 nucleotides are TGTGCCAGCAGCCCCGGGACAGGGGGTTGGTTTAACTATGGCTACACCTTC. This sequence encodes CASSPGTGGWFNYGYTF.

V gene TRBV5-1 combines with J gene TRBJ1-1; D remains unclear. This CDR3 contains 13 residues. V was cut by 4 bases and J by 1 base, with 8 bases left in between. CDR1 SGHRS and CDR2 YFSETQ come from the germline V gene. The CDR3 spells CASSDEGNTEAFF. The DNA of the CDR3 is TGCGCCAGCAGCGACGAGGGGAACACTGAAGCTTTCTTT.

The chain links TRBV11-3 to TRBJ1-1; D call uncertain. V dropped 3 bases and J dropped 1 base, with 6 bases sitting between them. The germline V gene has CDR1 SGHNT and CDR2 YENEEA. This CDR3 region has 13 residues. The DNA for the CDR3 is TGTGCCAGCAGCTTCGAGGGGAACACTGAAGCTTTCTTT. Translating it yields CASSFEGNTEAFF.

The chain uses TRBV27 and TRBJ1-2; TRBD1 matches 9 bases. Germline CDR1 reads MNHEY; CDR2 reads SMNVEV (reference sequence). The CDR3 runs 17 residues. V was pared by 2 bases and J by 4 bases, with 11 bases of the junction left unmatched. CDR3 DNA sequence: TGTGCCAGCAGTTTAATCTTCGGACAGGGGAGGATCTATGGCTACACCTTC. Its translation: CASSLIFGQGRIYGYTF.

This sequence joins TRBV30 and TRBJ1-2; possibly TRBD1 for D (5 bases). There are 14 residues in the CDR3. The ends were cut back, 0 bases at V and 7 bases at J, with 15 bases in the middle. Germline CDR1 GTSNPN, CDR2 SVGIG (reference sequence). CDR3 bases: TGTGCCTGGAGTGTACGCGGGGGAACTGGTGGCTACACCTTC. Amino acid sequence: CAWSVRGGTGGYTF. The full variable domain, its missing parts supplied by reference TRBV30 and TRBJ1-2, is SQTIHQWPATLVQPVGSPLSLECTVEGTSNPNLYWYRQAAGRGLQLLFYSVGIGQISSEVPQNLSASRPQDRQFILSSKKLLLSDSGFYLCAWSVRGGTGGYTFGSGTRLTVV.

This chain uses TRBV6-6 with TRBJ2-7; TRBD1 is a possible D gene (5 bases). Trimming removed 10 bases from V and 1 base from J, with 14 bases in between. Looked up from germline, CDR1 is MNHNY and CDR2 is SVGAGI (reference sequence). The CDR3 is 13 residues long. The DNA for the CDR3 is TGTGCCACCCGCCCAAGGGGATCCTACGAGCAGTACTTC. This sequence encodes CATRPRGSYEQYF.

This clone was seen once. The rearrangement uses TRBV4-1 and TRBJ1-3; possibly TRBD1 for D (5 bases). CDR1 is MGHRA, CDR2 YSYEKL, per germline. V dropped 2 bases and J dropped 2 bases, with 13 bases sitting between them. The CDR3 covers 16 residues. The CDR3 DNA sequence: TGCGCCAGCAGCCAAAGGTGGGACTCTACTGGAAACACCATATATTTT. Translation: CASSQRWDSTGNTIYF.

Only a few counts were recorded for this clone. The chain couples TRBV10-2 to TRBJ1-5; tentatively, D is TRBD1 (5 bases). Trimming cost V 5 bases and J 2 bases, with 10 bases left between them. Germline V CDR1 and CDR2: WSHSY, SAAADI. The CDR3 runs 14 residues. In DNA form, the CDR3 reads TGCGCCAGCAGTAGGTCGACAGGCAATCAGCCCCAGCATTTT. This sequence encodes CASSRSTGNQPQHF.

The V gene is TRBV6-5, the J gene TRBJ1-2, with D perhaps matching TRBD1 (6 bases). The CDR3 is made up of 14 amino acids. V was cut by 5 bases and J by 4 bases, with 14 bases left in between. Germline V gene data show CDR1 as MNHEY and CDR2 as SVGAGI. CDR3 sequence reads: CASSPYDRSYGYTF. In nucleotides, the CDR3 is TGTGCCAGCAGTCCCTACGACAGGAGCTATGGCTACACCTTC.

V usage is TRBV3-1 (or the pseudogene TRBV3-2) and J usage is TRBJ1-2; a weak D match, TRBD1 (6 bases). The germline V gene has CDR1 LGHDT and CDR2 YNNKEL (reference sequence). The V gene lost 3 bases and the J gene lost 7 bases, with 15 bases spanning the gap. The CDR3 sequence is 14 residues long. CDR3 amino acids: CASSQFAQGGGYTF. CDR3 nucleotides: TGTGCCAGCAGCCAGTTCGCACAGGGCGGTGGCTACACCTTC.

The chain joins TRBV19 to TRBJ2-2; D might be TRBD1 (6 bases). V was shortened by 2 bases and J by 2 bases, with 15 bases between the two germline ends. This CDR3 is 17 amino acids long. The germline CDR1 and CDR2 sequences are LNHDA and SQIVND (reference sequence). In nucleotides, the CDR3 is TGTGCCAGTAGTATATCTGGGACAAACTCTAACACCGGGGAGCTGTTTTTT. Its protein is CASSISGTNSNTGELFF.

This clone has only one observation. The rearrangement uses TRBV3-1 (or the pseudogene TRBV3-2) and TRBJ1-3; D gene unclear. Trimming removed 3 bases from V and 7 bases from J, with 7 bases in between. The CDR3 is 12 amino acids. Looked up from germline, CDR1 is LGHDT and CDR2 is YNNKEL (reference sequence). CDR3 in amino acids: CASSHLVNTIYF. The CDR3 DNA reads as TGTGCCAGCAGCCACCTCGTGAACACCATATATTTT.

J is TRBJ2-3 and V is TRBV5-5; D remains ambiguous. The ends were cut back, 2 bases at V and 4 bases at J, with 8 bases in the middle. Germline-derived CDR1 and CDR2 are SGHKS and YYEKEE (reference sequence). CDR3 length: 13 amino acids. This chain's CDR3 is CASSFPPSDTQYF. CDR3 nucleotide sequence: TGTGCCAGCAGCTTCCCCCCGTCAGATACGCAGTATTTT.

The chain links TRBV19 to TRBJ1-5; D perhaps matches TRBD1 (5 bases). Germline V gene sequence: CDR1 LNHDA, CDR2 SQIVND (reference sequence). CDR3 length: 14 residues. V dropped 3 bases and J dropped 6 bases, with 12 bases sitting between them. The CDR3 DNA sequence: TGTGCCAGTAGTATGGGGCAGGGTGTTCAGCCCCAGCATTTT. It codes for CASSMGQGVQPQHF.

The J gene is TRBJ2-5, the V gene TRBV5-1, with D possibly matching TRBD2 (7 bases). With 0 bases removed from V and 5 bases from J, the gap between germline ends came to 17 bases. The germline CDR1 and CDR2 sequences are SGHRS and YFSETQ. This CDR3 contains 16 residues. CDR3 region: CASSLGPIRGGETQYF. The CDR3 coding sequence is TGCGCCAGCAGCTTGGGTCCGATTAGGGGGGGCGAGACCCAGTACTTC.

The V call is TRBV15, the J call TRBJ2-1, with 7 positions matching TRBD1. This CDR3 comprises 12 residues. V lost 6 bases, J lost 11 bases, and 7 bases stayed unmatched. CDR1 is LNHNV, CDR2 YYDKDF, per germline (reference sequence). CDR3 nucleotide sequence: TGTGCCACCAGTAGGGGACAGCTGCAGCAGTTCTTC. Translated: CATSRGQLQQFF.

The rearrangement links TRBV29-1 to TRBJ1-1, with D possibly TRBD1 on 5 matching bases. V gave up 7 bases and J gave up 10 bases, with 25 bases separating them. The germline V gene has CDR1 SQVTM and CDR2 ANQGSEA. The CDR3 is 14 residues long. CDR3 protein: CSAQRGILGSTAFF. DNA of the CDR3: TGCAGCGCCCAACGGGGGATTTTGGGTTCAACAGCTTTCTTT.

V gene TRBV5-4 combines with J gene TRBJ2-3; 8 bases line up with TRBD2. The J segment lost 2 bases and the V segment lost 1 base, leaving 3 bases of the junction unmatched. This CDR3 is 15 amino acids long. Germline V CDR1 and CDR2: SGHNT, YYREEE (reference sequence). CDR3 in amino acids: CASSLPAGVTDTQYF. The CDR3 DNA follows: TGTGCCAGCAGCTTGCCAGCGGGGGTCACAGATACGCAGTATTTT.

The V gene is TRBV5-6, the J gene TRBJ1-1; 10 nucleotides match TRBD1. The CDR3 is made up of 14 amino acids. Germline loops: CDR1 SGHDT, CDR2 YYEEEE. Trimming cost V 3 bases and J 11 bases; bases outside gene matches: 10. As DNA, the CDR3 is TGTGCCAGCAGCTCGAGGGACAGGGGTCCACGGGCTTTCTTT. Its protein product is CASSSRDRGPRAFF.